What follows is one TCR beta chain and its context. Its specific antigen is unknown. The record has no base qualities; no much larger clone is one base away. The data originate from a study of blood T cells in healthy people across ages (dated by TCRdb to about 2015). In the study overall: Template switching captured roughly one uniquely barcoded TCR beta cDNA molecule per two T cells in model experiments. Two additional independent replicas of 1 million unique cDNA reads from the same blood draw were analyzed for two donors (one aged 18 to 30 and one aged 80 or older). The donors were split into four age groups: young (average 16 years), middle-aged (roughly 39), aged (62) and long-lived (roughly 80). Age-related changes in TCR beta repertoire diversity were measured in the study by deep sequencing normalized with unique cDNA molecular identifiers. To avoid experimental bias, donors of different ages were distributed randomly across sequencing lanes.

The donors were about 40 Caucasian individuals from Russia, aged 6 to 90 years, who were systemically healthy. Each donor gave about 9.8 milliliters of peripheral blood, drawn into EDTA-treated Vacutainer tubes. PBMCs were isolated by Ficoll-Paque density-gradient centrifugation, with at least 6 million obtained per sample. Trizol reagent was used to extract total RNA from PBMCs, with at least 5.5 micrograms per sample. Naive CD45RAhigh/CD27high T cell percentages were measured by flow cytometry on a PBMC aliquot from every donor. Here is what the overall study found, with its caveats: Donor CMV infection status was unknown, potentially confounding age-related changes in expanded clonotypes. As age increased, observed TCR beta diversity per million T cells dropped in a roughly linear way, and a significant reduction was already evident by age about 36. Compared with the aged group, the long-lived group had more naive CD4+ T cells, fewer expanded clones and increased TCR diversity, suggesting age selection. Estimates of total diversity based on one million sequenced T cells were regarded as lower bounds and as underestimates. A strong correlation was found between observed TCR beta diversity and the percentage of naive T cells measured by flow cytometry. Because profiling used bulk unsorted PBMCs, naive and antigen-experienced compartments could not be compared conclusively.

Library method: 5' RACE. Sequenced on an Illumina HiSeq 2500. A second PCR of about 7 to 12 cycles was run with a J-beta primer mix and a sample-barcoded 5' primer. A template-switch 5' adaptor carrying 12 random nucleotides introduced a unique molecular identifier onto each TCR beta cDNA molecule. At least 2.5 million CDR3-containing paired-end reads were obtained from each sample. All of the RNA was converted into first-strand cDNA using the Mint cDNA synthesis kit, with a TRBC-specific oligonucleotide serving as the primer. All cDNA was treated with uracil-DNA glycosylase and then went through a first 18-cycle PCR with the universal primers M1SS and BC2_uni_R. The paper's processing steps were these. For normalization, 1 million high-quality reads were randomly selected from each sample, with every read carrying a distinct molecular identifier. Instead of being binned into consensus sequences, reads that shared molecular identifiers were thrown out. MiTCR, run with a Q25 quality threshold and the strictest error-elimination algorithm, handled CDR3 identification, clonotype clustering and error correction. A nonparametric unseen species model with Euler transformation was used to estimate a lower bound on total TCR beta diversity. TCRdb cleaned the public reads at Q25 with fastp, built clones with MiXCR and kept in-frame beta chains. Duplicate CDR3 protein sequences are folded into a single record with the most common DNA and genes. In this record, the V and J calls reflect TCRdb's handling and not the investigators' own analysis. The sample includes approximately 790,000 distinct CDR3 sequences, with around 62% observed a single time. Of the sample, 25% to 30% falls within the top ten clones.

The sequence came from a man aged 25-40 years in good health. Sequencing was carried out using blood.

This receptor carries the CDR3 CASSKLLPFNYGYTF. The sequenced DNA is TGTGCCAGCAGCAAACTTCTACCTTTTAACTATGGCTACACCTTC. The rearrangement joined TRBV21-1 to TRBJ1-2. TRBV21-1 is a pseudogene locus. Taken from cysteine to phenylalanine, the CDR3 has 15 residues. Only CDR3 DNA remains: 45 bases, in frame from the first base.